This paragraph covers one T cell receptor (beta chain) sequence. Antigen: not known. This record comes from a study of OX40 agonist ivuxolimab in advanced cancers. About the study: Treatment received earlier with anti-PD-1, anti-PD-L1 or anti-CTLA-4 agents was allowed, and approximately 44% had some. One hepatocellular carcinoma and a couple of cutaneous melanoma patients partially responded. Whole-study results and caveats: Relative to CD4+ cells, CD8+ T cells on average had more expanded clones. Some patients who did not respond also had low normalized T-cell clonal expansion.

The germline CDR1 and CDR2 sequences are MNHEY and SVGAGI. This CDR3 comprises 15 residues. Deletions cut 5 bases from V and 4 bases from J, with 18 bases between. Generated by immunoSEQ multiplex PCR, the TCRdb table keeps only in-frame clones and is missing some. This table holds fewer than 60,000 clones, about 85% found once. The chain couples TRBV6-5 to TRBJ2-7, with D perhaps TRBD1 (6 bases). The sequences come from CD4+ or CD8+ T cells sorted from blood, collected in a trial of the OX40 agonist ivuxolimab. The source of this sequence is an adult with an advanced solid tumor such as melanoma, head and neck, liver or kidney cancer. CDR3 DNA sequence: TGTGCCAGCAGTACCCTCGGACAGAAAGGATACGAGCAGTACTTC. Its translation: CASSTLGQKGYEQYF.